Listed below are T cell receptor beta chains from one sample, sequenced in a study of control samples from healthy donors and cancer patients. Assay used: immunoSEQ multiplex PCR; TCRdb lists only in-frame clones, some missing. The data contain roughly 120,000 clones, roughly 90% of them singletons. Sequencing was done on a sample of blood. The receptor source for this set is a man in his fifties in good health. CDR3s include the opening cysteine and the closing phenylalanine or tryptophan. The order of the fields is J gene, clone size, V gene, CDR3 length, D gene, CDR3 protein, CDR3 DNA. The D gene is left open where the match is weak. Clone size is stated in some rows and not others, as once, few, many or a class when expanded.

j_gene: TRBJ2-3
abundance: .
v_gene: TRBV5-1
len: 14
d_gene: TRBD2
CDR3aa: CASATGGRVDTQYF
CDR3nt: TGCGCCAGCGCTACGGGGGGGCGCGTGGATACGCAGTATTTT

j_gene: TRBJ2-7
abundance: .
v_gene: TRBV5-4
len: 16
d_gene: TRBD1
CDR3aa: CASSSPPGQGAFEQYF
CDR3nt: TGTGCCAGCAGCAGCCCTCCGGGGCAGGGGGCGTTCGAGCAGTACTTC

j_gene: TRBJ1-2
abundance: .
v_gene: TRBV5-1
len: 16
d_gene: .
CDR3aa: CASSLAQAGETYGYTF
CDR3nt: TGCGCCAGCAGCTTGGCCCAGGCAGGGGAAACCTATGGCTACACCTTC

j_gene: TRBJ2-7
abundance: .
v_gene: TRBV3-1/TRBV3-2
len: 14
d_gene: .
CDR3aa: CASSRSSGVYEQYF
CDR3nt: TGTGCCAGCAGCCGCTCCTCGGGGGTCTACGAGCAGTACTTC

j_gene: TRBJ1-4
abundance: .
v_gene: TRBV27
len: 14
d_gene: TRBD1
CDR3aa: CASAGGATNEKLFF
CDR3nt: TGTGCCAGCGCAGGGGGTGCTACTAATGAAAAACTGTTTTTT

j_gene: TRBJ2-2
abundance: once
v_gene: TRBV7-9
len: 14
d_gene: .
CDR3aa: CASSPTVNTGELFF
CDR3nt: TGTGCCAGCAGCCCGACGGTGAACACCGGGGAGCTGTTTTTT

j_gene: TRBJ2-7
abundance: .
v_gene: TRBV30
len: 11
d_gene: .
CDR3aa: CAWSDRREQYF
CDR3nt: TGTGCCTGGAGTGACCGTCGCGAGCAGTACTTC

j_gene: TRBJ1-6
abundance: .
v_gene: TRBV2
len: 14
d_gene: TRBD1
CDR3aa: CASTTDRGGSPLHF
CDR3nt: TGTGCCAGCACGACGGACAGGGGTGGCTCACCCCTCCACTTT

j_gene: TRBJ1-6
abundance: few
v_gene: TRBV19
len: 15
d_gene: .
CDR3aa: CATQPGSSYNSPLHF
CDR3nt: TGTGCCACTCAGCCGGGGAGCTCCTATAATTCACCCCTCCACTTT

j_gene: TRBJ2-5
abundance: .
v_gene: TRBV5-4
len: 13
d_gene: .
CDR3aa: CASSLGYQETQYF
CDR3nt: TGTGCCAGCAGCTTAGGATACCAAGAGACCCAGTACTTC

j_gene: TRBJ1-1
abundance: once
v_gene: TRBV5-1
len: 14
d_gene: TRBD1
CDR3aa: CASSWGTGNTEAFF
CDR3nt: TGCGCCAGCAGCTGGGGGACAGGGAACACTGAAGCTTTCTTT

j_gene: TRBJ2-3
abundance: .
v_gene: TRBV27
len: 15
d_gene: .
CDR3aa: CASSLQGPSTDTQYF
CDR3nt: TGTGCCAGCAGTTTGCAGGGACCCTCCACAGATACGCAGTATTTT

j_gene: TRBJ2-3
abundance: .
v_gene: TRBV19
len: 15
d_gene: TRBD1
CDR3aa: CASSFIGRGPDTQYF
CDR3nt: TGTGCCAGTAGTTTCATCGGCAGGGGGCCAGATACGCAGTATTTT

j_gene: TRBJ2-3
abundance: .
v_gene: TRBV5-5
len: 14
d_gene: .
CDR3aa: CASSPLTLADTQYF
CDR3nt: TGTGCCAGCAGCCCATTGACGCTAGCAGATACGCAGTATTTT

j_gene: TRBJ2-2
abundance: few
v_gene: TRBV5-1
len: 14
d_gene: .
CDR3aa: CASSLLGNTGELFF
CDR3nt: TGCGCCAGCAGCTTGTTAGGGAACACCGGGGAGCTGTTTTTT

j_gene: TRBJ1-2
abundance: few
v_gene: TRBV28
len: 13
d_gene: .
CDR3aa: CASSFSEYYGYTF
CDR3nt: TGTGCCAGCAGTTTCTCAGAGTACTATGGCTACACCTTC

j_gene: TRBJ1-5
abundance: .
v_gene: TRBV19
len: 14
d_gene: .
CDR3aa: CASSRRGSNQPQHF
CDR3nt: TGTGCCAGTAGCCGACGAGGGAGCAATCAGCCCCAGCATTTT

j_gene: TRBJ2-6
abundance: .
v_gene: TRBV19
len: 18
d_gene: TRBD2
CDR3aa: CASRGVGLAFPGANVLTF
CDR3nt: TGTGCCAGTAGGGGAGTTGGACTAGCGTTCCCTGGGGCCAACGTCCTGACTTTC

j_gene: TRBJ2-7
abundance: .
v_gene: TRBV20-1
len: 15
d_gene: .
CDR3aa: CSASFPRGYGNEQYF
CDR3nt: TGCAGTGCTAGTTTTCCGAGGGGGTATGGGAACGAGCAGTACTTC

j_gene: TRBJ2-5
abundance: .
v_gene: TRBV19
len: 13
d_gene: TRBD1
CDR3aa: CASSIRGRETQYF
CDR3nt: TGTGCCAGTAGTATCAGGGGGCGAGAGACCCAGTACTTC

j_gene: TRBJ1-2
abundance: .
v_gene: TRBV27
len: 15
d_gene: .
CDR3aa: CASRPALGHLDGYTF
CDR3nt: TGTGCCAGCAGACCCGCCCTCGGACACCTCGATGGCTACACCTTC

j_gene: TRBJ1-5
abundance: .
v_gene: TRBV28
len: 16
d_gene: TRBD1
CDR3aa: CASSYTGTGFGQPQHF
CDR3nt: TGTGCCAGCAGTTACACCGGGACAGGGTTTGGGCAGCCCCAGCATTTT

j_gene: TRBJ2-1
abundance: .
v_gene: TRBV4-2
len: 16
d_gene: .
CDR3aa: CASSQAHAQDPPEQFF
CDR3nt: TGTGCCAGCAGCCAAGCTCACGCGCAGGACCCCCCAGAGCAGTTCTTC